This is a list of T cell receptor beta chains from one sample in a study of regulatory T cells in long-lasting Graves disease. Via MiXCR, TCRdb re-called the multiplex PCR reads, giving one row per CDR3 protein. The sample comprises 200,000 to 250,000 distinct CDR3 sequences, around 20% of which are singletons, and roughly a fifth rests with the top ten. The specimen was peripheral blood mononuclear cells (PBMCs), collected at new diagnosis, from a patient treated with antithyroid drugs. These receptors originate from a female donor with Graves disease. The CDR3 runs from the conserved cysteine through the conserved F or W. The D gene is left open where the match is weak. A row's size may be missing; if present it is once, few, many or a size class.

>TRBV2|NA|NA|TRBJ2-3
CASSLDLQGPPPNRDTQYF
TGTGCCAGCAGCTTAGATCTCCAGGGGCCCCCACCTAACAGGGATACGCAGTATTTT
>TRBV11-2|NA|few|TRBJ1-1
CASSATRTANTEAFF
TGTGCCAGCAGCGCTACCCGGACAGCGAACACTGAAGCTTTCTTT
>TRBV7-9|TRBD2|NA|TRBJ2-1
CASSSLAGDEQFF
TGTGCCAGCAGTAGCCTAGCGGGAGATGAGCAGTTCTTC
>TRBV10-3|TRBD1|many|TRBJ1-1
CAITRTGDTEAFF
TGTGCCATCACCCGGACAGGGGACACTGAAGCTTTCTTT
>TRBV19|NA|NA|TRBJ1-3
CASSIYRSVFGNTIYF
TGTGCCAGTAGTATATACAGGAGTGTCTTTGGAAACACCATATATTTT
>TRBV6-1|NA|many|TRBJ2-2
CASRRDYTGELFF
TGTGCCAGCAGGAGAGACTACACCGGGGAGCTGTTTTTT
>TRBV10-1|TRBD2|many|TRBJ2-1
CASSALAGVEQFF
TGCGCCAGCAGTGCACTAGCGGGAGTTGAGCAGTTCTTC
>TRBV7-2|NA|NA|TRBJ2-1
CASSALAGGGNGQFF
TGTGCCAGCAGCGCATTAGCGGGTGGGGGCAATGGGCAGTTCTTC
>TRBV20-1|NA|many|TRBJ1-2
CSAFSGALGYGYTF
TGCAGTGCTTTTTCCGGGGCCCTCGGCTATGGCTACACCTTC
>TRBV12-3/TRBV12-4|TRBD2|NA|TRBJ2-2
CASGAVGAGGLTGELFF
TGTGCCAGCGGGGCCGTAGGGGCGGGAGGGTTGACCGGGGAGCTGTTTTTT
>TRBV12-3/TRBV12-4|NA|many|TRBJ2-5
CASSLGDRYQETQYF
TGTGCCAGCAGTTTAGGGGACCGGTACCAAGAGACCCAGTACTTC
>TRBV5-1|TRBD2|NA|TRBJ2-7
CASSPGLAGDGEQYF
TGCGCCAGCAGCCCTGGACTAGCGGGAGACGGTGAGCAGTACTTC
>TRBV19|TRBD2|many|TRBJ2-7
CASGRTSGSIEQYF
TGTGCCAGTGGGAGGACTAGCGGGAGCATCGAGCAGTACTTC
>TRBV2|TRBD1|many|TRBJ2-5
CASSVWTGQETQYF
TGTGCCAGCAGTGTTTGGACAGGGCAAGAGACCCAGTACTTC
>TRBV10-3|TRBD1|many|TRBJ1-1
CAISVQGDTEAFF
TGTGCCATCAGCGTACAGGGGGACACTGAAGCTTTCTTT
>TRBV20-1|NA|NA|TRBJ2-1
CSARDPLGSYNEQFF
TGCAGTGCTAGAGACCCACTAGGCTCCTACAATGAGCAGTTCTTC
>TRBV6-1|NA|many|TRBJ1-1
CASSLGSSGQSEAFF
TGTGCCAGCAGTCTAGGTTCTTCGGGACAAAGTGAAGCTTTCTTT
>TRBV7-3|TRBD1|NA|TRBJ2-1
CASSLVPPDRVAYNEQFF
TGTGCCAGCAGCTTAGTCCCCCCTGACAGGGTCGCCTACAATGAGCAGTTCTTC
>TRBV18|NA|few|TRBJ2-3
CASSPGHRNLTDTQYF
TGTGCCAGCTCACCTGGACACCGAAACCTCACAGATACGCAGTATTTT
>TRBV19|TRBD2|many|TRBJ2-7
CASSRPGLAGGPPYEQYF
TGTGCCAGTAGTAGACCGGGACTAGCGGGAGGGCCTCCCTACGAGCAGTACTTC
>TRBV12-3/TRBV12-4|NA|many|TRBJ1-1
CASSLAGTEAFF
TGTGCCAGCAGTTTAGCGGGAACCGAAGCTTTCTTT
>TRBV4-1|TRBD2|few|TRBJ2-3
CASSQGSVMGSGKTDTQYF
TGCGCCAGCAGCCAAGGGAGTGTGATGGGTAGCGGGAAAACAGATACGCAGTATTTT
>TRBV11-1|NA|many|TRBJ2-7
CASSPPEGTPRSYEQYF
TGTGCCAGCAGCCCTCCGGAGGGGACTCCCCGCTCCTACGAGCAGTACTTC
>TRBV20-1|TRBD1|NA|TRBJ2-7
CSARGSTGFSYEQYF
TGCAGTGCTAGGGGCTCGACAGGGTTCTCCTACGAGCAGTACTTC
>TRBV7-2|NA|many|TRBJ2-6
CASSFPGRGSGANVLTF
TGTGCCAGCAGCTTTCCAGGAAGAGGATCTGGGGCCAACGTCCTGACTTTC
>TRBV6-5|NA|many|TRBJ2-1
CASSYPGVPAEQFF
TGTGCCAGCAGTTACCCCGGTGTTCCGGCTGAGCAGTTCTTC
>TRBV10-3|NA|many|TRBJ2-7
CAISDQTPGQKRNYEQYF
TGTGCCATCAGTGACCAGACTCCGGGACAAAAAAGGAACTACGAGCAGTACTTC
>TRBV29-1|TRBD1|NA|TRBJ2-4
CSAQTGENIQYF
TGCAGCGCCCAAACAGGGGAAAACATTCAGTACTTC
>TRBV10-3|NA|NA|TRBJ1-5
CAIRDSNSNQPQHF
TGTGCCATCAGGGACAGCAATAGCAATCAGCCCCAGCATTTT
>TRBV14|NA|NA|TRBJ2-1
CASSQEWRNAYNEQLF
TGTGCCAGCAGCCAAGAGTGGCGAAATGCCTACAATGAGCAGCTCTTC
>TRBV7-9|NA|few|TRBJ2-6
CASSGGLSGANVLTF
TGTGCCAGCAGCGGGGGCCTCTCTGGGGCCAACGTCCTGACTTTC
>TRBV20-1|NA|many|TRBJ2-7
CSAMRAQYEQYF
TGCAGTGCTATGAGGGCCCAATACGAGCAGTACTTC
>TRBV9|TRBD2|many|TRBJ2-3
CASSVGAGATDTQYF
TGTGCCAGCAGCGTAGGTGCGGGAGCCACAGATACGCAGTATTTT
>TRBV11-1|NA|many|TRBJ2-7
CASSFRQATYEQYF
TGTGCCAGCAGCTTCAGACAGGCTACCTACGAGCAGTACTTC
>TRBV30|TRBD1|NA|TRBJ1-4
CAWSKGQPGEKLFF
TGTGCCTGGAGTAAGGGACAGCCAGGGGAAAAACTGTTTTTT
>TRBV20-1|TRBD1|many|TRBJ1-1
CSAQETGGNTEAFF
TGCAGTGCCCAGGAGACAGGGGGAAACACTGAAGCTTTCTTT
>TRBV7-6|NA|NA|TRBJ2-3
CASSLNRPDTQYF
TGTGCCAGCAGCTTAAATCGTCCAGATACGCAGTATTTT
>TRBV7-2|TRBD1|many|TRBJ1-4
CASSPRQGLGNEKLFF
TGTGCCAGCAGCCCACGACAGGGTTTGGGTAATGAAAAACTGTTTTTT
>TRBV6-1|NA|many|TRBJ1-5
CASSARALAGGNQPQHF
TGTGCCAGCAGTGCCAGAGCTTTGGCAGGGGGCAATCAGCCCCAGCATTTT
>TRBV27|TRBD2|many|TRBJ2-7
CASRTPLAGGYEQYF
TGTGCCAGCAGAACCCCATTAGCGGGAGGGTACGAGCAGTACTTC
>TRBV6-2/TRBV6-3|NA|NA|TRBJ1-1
CASSATGMNTEAFF
TGTGCCAGCAGTGCTACAGGCATGAACACTGAAGCTTTCTTT
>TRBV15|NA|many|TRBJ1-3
CATSTRGPLRDTIYF
TGTGCCACCAGCACCAGGGGTCCGCTCCGGGACACCATATATTTT
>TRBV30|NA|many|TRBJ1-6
CAWSVRTFLHF
TGTGCCTGGAGTGTTAGGACCTTCCTCCACTTT